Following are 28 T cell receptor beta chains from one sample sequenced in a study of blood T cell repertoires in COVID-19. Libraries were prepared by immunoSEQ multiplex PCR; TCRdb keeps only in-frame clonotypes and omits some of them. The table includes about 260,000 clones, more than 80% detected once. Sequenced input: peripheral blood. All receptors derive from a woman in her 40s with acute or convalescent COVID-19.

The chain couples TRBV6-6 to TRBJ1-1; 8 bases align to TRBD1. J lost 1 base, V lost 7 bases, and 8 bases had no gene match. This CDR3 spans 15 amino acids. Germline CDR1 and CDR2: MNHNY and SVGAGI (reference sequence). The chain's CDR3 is CASTPRTGTNTEAFF. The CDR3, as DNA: TGTGCCAGCACCCCAAGGACAGGGACGAACACTGAAGCTTTCTTT.

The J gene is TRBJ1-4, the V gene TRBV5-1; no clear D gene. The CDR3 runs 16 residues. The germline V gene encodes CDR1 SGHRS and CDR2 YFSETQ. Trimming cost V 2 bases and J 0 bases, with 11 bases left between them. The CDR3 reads CASSFRYGATNEKLFF. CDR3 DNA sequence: TGCGCCAGCAGCTTTCGCTACGGTGCAACTAATGAAAAACTGTTTTTT. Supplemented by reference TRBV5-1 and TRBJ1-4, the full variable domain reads KAGVTQTPRYLIKTRGQQVTLSCSPISGHRSVSWYQQTPGQGLQFLFEYFSETQRNKGNFPGRFSGRQFSNSRSEMNVSTLELGDSALYLCASSFRYGATNEKLFFGSGTQLSVL.

CDR3 sequence: CASSLVSGKDTQYF. The CDR3 bases are TGTGCCAGCAGCTTAGTCTCGGGGAAAGATACGCAGTATTTT. This chain uses TRBV11-2 with TRBJ2-3; tentative D call: TRBD2 (5 bases). CDR3 size: 14 residues. The germline gives CDR1 SGHAT, CDR2 FQNNGV. V lost 1 base to trimming and J lost 5 bases, with 10 bases between them.

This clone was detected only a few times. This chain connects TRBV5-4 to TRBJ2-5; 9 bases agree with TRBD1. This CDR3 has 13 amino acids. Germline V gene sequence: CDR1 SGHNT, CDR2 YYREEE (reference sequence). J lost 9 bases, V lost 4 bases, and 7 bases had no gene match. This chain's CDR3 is CASSPNRGQAQYF. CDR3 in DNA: TGTGCCAGCAGCCCAAACAGGGGGCAGGCCCAGTACTTC.

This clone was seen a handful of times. DNA of the CDR3: TGTGCCAGCACGGCCAGGGATCACACTGAAGCTTTCTTT. Its translation: CASTARDHTEAFF. The chain combines TRBV6-5 with TRBJ1-1; a weak D match, TRBD1 (5 bases). CDR1 and CDR2 from the germline V gene are MNHEY and SVGAGI. V lost 7 bases and J lost 3, with 12 bases in between. The CDR3 runs 13 residues.

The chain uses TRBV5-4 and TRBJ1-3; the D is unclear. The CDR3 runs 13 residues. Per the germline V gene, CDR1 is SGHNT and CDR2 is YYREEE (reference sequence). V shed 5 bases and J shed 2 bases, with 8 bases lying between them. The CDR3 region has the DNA TGTGCCAGCAGGAATAGTGCTGGAAACACCATATATTTT. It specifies CASRNSAGNTIYF.

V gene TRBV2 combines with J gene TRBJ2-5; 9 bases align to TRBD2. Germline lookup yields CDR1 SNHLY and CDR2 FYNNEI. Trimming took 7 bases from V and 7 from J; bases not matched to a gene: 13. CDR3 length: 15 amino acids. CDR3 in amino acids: CASKEASGASGTQYF. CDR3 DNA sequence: TGTGCCAGCAAAGAGGCTAGCGGGGCATCGGGGACCCAGTACTTC.

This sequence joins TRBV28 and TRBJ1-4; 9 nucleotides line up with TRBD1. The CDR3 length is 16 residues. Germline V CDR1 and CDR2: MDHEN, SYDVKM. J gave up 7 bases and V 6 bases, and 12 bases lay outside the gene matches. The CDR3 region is CASRTPKQGAGEKLFF. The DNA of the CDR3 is TGTGCCAGCAGGACTCCGAAACAGGGGGCAGGTGAAAAACTGTTTTTT.

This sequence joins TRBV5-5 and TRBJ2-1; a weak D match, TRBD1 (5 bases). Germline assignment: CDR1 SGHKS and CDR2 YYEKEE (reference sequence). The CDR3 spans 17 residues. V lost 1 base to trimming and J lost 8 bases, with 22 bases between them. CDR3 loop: CASSLLSVRVGSHEQFF. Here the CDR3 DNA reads TGTGCCAGCAGCTTGTTATCGGTCAGGGTAGGGTCTCATGAGCAGTTCTTC.

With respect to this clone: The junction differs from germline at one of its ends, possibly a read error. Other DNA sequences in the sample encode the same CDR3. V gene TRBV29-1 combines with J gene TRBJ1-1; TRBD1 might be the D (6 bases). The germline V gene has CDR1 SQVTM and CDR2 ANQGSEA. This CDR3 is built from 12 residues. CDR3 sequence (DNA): TGCAGCGTCGAAGGGGGGGGGACTGAAGCTTTCTTT. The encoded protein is CSVEGGGTEAFF.

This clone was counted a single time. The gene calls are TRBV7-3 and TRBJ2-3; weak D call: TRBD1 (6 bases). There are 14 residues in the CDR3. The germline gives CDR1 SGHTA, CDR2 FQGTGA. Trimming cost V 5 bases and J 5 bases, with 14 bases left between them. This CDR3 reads CASSGNRDQDTQYF. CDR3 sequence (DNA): TGTGCCAGCAGCGGCAACAGGGACCAAGATACGCAGTATTTT.

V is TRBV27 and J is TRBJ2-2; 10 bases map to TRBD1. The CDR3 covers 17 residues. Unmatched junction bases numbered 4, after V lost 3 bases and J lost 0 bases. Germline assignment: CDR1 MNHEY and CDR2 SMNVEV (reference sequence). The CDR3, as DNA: TGTGCCAGCAGTTTGGGACAGGGGATTTCGAACACCGGGGAGCTGTTTTTT. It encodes CASSLGQGISNTGELFF.

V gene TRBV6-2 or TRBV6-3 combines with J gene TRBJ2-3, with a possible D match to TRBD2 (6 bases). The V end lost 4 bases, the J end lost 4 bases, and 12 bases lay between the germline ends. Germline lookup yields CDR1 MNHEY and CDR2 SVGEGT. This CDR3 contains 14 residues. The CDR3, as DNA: TGTGCCAGCAGTTCTAGCGCTTTGTCAGATACGCAGTATTTT. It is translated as CASSSSALSDTQYF.

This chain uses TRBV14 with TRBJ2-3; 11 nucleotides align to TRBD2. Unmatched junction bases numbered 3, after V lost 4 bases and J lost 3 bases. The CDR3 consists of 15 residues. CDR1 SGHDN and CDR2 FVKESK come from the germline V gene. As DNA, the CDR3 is TGTGCCAGCAGCCCTCGACTAGCGGGGACAGATACGCAGTATTTT. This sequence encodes CASSPRLAGTDTQYF.

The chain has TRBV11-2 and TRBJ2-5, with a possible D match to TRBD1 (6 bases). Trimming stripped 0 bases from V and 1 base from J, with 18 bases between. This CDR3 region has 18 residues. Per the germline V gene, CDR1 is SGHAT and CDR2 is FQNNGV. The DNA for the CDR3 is TGTGCCAGCAGCTTAGATACCCTAGGACAGCTGACCCAAGAGACCCAGTACTTC. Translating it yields CASSLDTLGQLTQETQYF.

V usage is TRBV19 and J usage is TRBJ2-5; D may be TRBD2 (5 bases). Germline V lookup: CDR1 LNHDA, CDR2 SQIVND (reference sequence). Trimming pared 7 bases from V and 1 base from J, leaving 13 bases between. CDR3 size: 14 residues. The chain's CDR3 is CASTPRGAQETQYF. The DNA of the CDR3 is TGTGCCAGTACCCCCCGGGGAGCCCAAGAGACCCAGTACTTC.

This CDR3 is CASSVSGTGVPYGYTF. CDR3 bases: TGTGCCAGCAGCGTATCCGGGACAGGGGTCCCCTATGGCTACACCTTC. This rearrangement joins TRBV9 to TRBJ1-2, with 10 bases identical to TRBD1. J was trimmed by 4 bases and V by 1 base; bases with no gene match: 7. CDR3 length: 16 amino acids. CDR1 and CDR2 (germline): SGDLS, YYNGEE.

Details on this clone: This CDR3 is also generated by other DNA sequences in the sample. CDR3 DNA sequence: TGTGCCAGCAGTCGTCAGGGGAACACTGAAGCTTTCTTT. It codes for CASSRQGNTEAFF. J is TRBJ1-1 and V is TRBV6-5; D perhaps matches TRBD1 (5 bases). Looked up from germline, CDR1 is MNHEY and CDR2 is SVGAGI. The V and J ends lost 5 bases and 1 base respectively, with 8 bases between them. This CDR3 is built from 13 residues.

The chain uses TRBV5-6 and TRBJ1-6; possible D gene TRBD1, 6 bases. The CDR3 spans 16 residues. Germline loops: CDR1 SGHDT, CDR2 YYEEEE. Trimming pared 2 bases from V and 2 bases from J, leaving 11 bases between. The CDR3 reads CASSFMGAPYNSPLHF. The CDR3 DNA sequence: TGTGCCAGCAGCTTCATGGGGGCGCCCTATAATTCACCCCTCCACTTT.

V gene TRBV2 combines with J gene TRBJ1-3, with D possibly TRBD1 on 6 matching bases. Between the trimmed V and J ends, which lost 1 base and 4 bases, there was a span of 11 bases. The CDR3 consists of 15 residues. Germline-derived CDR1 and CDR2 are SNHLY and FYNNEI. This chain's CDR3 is CASSEGGTPGNTIYF. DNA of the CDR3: TGTGCCAGCAGTGAAGGTGGGACACCAGGAAACACCATATATTTT.

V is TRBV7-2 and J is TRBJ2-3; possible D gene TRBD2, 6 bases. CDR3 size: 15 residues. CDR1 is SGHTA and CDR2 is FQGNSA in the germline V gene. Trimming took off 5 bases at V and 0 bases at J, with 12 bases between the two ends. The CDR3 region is CASSPGLYSTDTQYF. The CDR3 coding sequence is TGTGCCAGCAGCCCTGGACTATATAGCACAGATACGCAGTATTTT.

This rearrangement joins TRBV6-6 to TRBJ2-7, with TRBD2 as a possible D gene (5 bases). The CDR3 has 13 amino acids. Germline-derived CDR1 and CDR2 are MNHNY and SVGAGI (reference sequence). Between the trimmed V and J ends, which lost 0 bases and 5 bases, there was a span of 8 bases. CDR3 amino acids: CASSYSNGDEQYV. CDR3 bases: TGTGCCAGCAGTTACTCGAACGGGGACGAGCAGTACGTC.

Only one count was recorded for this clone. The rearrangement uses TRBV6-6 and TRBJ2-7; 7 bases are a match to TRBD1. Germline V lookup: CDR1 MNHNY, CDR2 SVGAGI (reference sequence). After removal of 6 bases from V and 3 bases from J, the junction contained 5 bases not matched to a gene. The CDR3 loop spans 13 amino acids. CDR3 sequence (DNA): TGTGCCAGCAGACCGGGACAGCTCTACGAGCAGTACGTC. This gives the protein CASRPGQLYEQYV.

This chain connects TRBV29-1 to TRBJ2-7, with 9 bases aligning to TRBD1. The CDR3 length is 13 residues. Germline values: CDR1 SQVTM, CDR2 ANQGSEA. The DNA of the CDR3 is TGCAGCGTTGGTGTCCCAACAGGGGGCGGGCTTGGCGTC. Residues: CSVGVPTGGGLGV.

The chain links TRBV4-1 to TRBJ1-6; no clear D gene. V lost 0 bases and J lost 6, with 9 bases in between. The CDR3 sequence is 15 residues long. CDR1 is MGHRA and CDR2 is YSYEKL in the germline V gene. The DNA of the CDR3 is TGCGCCAGCAGCCAAGATAGAATAAGTAATTCACCCCTCCACTTT. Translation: CASSQDRISNSPLHF.

In DNA form, the CDR3 reads TGTGCCAGCAGCTCCGGACAGGGCCCTCACTATGGCTACACCTTC. Encoded protein: CASSSGQGPHYGYTF. The chain uses TRBV7-9 and TRBJ1-2; 8 bases fit TRBD1. Germline CDR1 and CDR2: SEHNR and FQNEAQ (reference sequence). The CDR3 sequence is 15 residues long. V lost 4 bases, J lost 3 bases, and 7 bases stayed unmatched.

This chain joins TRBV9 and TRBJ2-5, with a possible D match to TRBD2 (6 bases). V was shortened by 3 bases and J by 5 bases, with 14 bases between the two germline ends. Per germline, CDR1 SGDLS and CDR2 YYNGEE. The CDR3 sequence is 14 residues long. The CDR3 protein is CASSAGGTGETQYF. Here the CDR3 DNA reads TGTGCCAGCAGCGCCGGGGGAACCGGGGAGACCCAGTACTTC.

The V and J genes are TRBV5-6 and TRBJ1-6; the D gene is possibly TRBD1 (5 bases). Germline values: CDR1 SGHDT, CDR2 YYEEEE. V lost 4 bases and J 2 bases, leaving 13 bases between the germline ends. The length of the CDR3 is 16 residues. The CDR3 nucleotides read TGTGCCAGCAGCCCTAGAGACAGTCCCTATAATTCACCCCTCCACTTT. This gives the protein CASSPRDSPYNSPLHF.